Described below is a single TCR beta chain sequence and its context. The CDR3 runs to 14 residues. Germline CDR1 DFQATT, CDR2 SNEGSKA (reference sequence). With V trimmed by 3 bases and J by 0 bases, 2 bases remained unmatched. This record belongs to a study of blood T cell repertoires in COVID-19. About the study: Acute and convalescent COVID-19 samples came from the United States, Italy and Spain. Sample material is recorded as cDNA or gDNA derived from T cells, B-cell-depleted T cells, or PBMCs.

The method was immunoSEQ multiplex PCR; TCRdb's version includes in-frame clones alone and lacks a portion of them. This sample has about 75,000 clones, with around 90% found just once. Sequencing was carried out using peripheral blood. The chain carries TRBV20-1 and TRBJ1-5, with 7 positions matching TRBD1. The TCR originated in a human donor in a cohort sampled during active COVID-19. The CDR3 here is CSASSGGSNQPQHF. The DNA of the CDR3 is TGCAGTGCTAGTTCAGGGGGTAGCAATCAGCCCCAGCATTTT.